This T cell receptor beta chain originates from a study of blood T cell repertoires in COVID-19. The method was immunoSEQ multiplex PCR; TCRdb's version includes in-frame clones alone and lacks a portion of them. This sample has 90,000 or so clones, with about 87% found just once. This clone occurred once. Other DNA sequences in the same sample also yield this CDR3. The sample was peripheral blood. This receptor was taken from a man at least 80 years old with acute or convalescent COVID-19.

CDR3 loop: CASSRTGLNTEAFF. The CDR3 nucleotides read TGCGCCAGCAGCCGGACAGGCTTGAACACTGAAGCTTTCTTT. This chain links TRBV5-1 with TRBJ1-1; 7 nucleotides align to TRBD1. Per germline, CDR1 SGHRS and CDR2 YFSETQ. V dropped 4 bases and J dropped 0; count of bases not matched to a gene: 3. The CDR3 has 14 amino acids.